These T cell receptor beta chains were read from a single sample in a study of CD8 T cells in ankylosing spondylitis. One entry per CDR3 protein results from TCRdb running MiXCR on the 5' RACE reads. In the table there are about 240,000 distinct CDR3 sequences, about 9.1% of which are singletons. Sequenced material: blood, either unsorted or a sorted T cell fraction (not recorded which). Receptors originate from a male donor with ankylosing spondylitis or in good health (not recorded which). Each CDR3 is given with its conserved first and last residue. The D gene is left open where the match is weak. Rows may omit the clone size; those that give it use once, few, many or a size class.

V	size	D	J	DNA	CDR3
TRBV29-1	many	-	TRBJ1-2	TGCAGCGTTGGGATGGGACACCGTAACTATGGCTACACCTTC	CSVGMGHRNYGYTF
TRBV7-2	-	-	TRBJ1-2	TGTGCCAGCAGCCCTCGGGGAGACATTGGCGGCTACACCTTC	CASSPRGDIGGYTF
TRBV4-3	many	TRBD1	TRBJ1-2	TGCGCCAGCAGCCAAGAGTCCAGGGGGTGGGGGTATGGCTACACCTTC	CASSQESRGWGYGYTF
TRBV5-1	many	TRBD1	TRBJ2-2	TGCGCCAGCAGCCCCAGGACAGGGCTGACCGGGGAGCTGTTTTTT	CASSPRTGLTGELFF
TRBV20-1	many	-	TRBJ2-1	TGCAGTGCCTTCTGGGGAGTGAGCAATGAGCAGTTCTTC	CSAFWGVSNEQFF
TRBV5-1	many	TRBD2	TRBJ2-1	TGCGCCAGCAGCGATTCGGGAGGGAACAATGAGCAGTTCTTC	CASSDSGGNNEQFF
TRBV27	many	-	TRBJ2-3	TGTGCCAGCAGTGAGCAGGGACCAGATACGCAGTATTTT	CASSEQGPDTQYF
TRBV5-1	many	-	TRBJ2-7	TGCGCCAGCAGCTTGGGCGGGACGGCTACCTACGAGCAGTACTTC	CASSLGGTATYEQYF
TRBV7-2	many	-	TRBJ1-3	TGTGCCAGCAGCTTTCTTCAGGGTGGCTCTGGAAACACCATATATTTT	CASSFLQGGSGNTIYF
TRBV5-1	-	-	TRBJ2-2	TGCGCCAGCAGCGATTCCGGGACGGTCACCGGGGAGCTGTTTTTT	CASSDSGTVTGELFF
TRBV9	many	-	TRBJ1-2	TGTGCCAGCAGCGGAGAGAGGGCAGGGGTCCGGATATTC	CASSGERAGVRIF
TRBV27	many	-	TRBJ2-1	TGTGCCAGCAGTTTATTAGGCCCCCCGAGTCCCATTGAGCAGTTCTTC	CASSLLGPPSPIEQFF
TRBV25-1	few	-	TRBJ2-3	TGTGCCAGCAGTGATTCCTGGGACAGCACAGATACGCAGTATTTT	CASSDSWDSTDTQYF
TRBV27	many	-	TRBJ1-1	TGTGCCAGCAGTTTCGGGGAGCGAGTGAACACTGAAGCTTTCTTT	CASSFGERVNTEAFF
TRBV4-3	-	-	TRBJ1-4	TGCGCCAGCAGCCGGCGGTCACAGATGAATGAAAAACTGTTTTTT	CASSRRSQMNEKLFF
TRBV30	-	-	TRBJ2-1	TGTGCCTGGATGCGAGGTTCAGACAATGAGCAGTTCTTC	CAWMRGSDNEQFF
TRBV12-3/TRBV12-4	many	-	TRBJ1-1	TGTGCCAGCAGGGCCCCCAGGGAGGGGACTGAAGCTTTCTTT	CASRAPREGTEAFF
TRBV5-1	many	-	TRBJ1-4	TGCGCCAGCAGCTTAACCGGGACCAGGGATGAAAAACTGTTTTTT	CASSLTGTRDEKLFF
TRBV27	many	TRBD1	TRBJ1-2	TGTGCCAGCTCTGGTTGGGGGAGGACAGGGCCCCGGGACTATGGCTACACCTTC	CASSGWGRTGPRDYGYTF
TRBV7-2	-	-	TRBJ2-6	TGTGCCAGCAGCCATCCAGGGGCCAACGTCCTGACTTTC	CASSHPGANVLTF
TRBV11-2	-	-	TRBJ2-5	TGTGCCAGCAGCTTTGGGCGGGGCCGGGACCAGGCCCAAGGGTCCCAGTACTTC	CASSFGRGRDQAQGSQYF
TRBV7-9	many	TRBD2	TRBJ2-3	TGTGCCAGCAGTGGTACTAGCGGAAACACAGATACGCAGTATTTT	CASSGTSGNTDTQYF
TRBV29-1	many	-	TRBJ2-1	TGCAGCGTTGTTAGCAGCCCCTACAATGAGCAGTTCTTC	CSVVSSPYNEQFF
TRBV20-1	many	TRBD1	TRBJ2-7	TGCAGTGCTTCTATGACAGGGGGACTCCCCTACGAGCAGTACTTC	CSASMTGGLPYEQYF
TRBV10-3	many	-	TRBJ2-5	TGTGCCATCAGTGAGTCCTGGATGGAGACCCAGTACTTC	CAISESWMETQYF
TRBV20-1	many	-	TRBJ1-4	TGCAGTGCTAGAGGGTTGGGGGGGGCTAATGAAAAACTGTTTTTT	CSARGLGGANEKLFF
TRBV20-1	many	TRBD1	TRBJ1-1	TGCAGTGCTAGGGACAGGGCTAACATGAACACTGAAGCTTTCTTT	CSARDRANMNTEAFF